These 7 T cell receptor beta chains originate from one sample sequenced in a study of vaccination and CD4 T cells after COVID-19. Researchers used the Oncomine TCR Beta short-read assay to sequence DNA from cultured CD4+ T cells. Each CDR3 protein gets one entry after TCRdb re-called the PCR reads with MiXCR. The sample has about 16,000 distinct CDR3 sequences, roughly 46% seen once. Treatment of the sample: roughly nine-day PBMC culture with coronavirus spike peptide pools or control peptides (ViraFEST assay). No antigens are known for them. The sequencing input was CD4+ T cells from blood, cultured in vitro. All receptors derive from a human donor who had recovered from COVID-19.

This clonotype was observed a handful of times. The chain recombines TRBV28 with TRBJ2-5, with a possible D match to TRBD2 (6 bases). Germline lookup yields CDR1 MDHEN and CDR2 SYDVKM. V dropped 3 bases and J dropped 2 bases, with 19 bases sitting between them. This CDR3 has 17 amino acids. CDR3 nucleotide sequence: TGTGCCAGCAGTTTTATGAGGGCTAGCGCCGTACAAGAGACCCAGTACTTC. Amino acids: CASSFMRASAVQETQYF.

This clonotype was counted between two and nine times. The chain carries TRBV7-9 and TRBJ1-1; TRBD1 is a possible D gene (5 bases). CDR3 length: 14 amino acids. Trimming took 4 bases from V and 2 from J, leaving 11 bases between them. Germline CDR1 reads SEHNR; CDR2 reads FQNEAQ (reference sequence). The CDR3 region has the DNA TGTGCCAGCAGCTCAGTCCAGGGAAACACTGAAGCTTTCTTT. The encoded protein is CASSSVQGNTEAFF.

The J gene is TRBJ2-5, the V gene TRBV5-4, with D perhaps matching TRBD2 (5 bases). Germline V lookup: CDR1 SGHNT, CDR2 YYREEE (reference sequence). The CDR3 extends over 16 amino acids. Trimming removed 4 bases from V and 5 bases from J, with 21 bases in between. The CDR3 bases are TGTGCCAGCAGCCCGGGCCTCCGGGGTCCTGGGGAGACCCAGTACTTC. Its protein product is CASSPGLRGPGETQYF.

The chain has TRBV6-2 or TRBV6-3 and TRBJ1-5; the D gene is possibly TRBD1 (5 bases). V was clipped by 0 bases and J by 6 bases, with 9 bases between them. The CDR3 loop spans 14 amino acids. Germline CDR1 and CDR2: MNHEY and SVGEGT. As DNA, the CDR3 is TGTGCCAGCAGTTACTCGACAGACACTCAGCCCCAGCATTTT. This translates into CASSYSTDTQPQHF.

The CDR3 DNA sequence: TGTGCCAGCAGCTTAGGAGCGGGAGTTTCCGATACGCAGTATTTT. The encoded protein is CASSLGAGVSDTQYF. The chain is built from TRBV7-3 and TRBJ2-3; 8 bases align to TRBD2. The CDR3 sequence is 15 residues long. In germline, CDR1 is SGHTA, CDR2 FQGTGA. V was clipped by 2 bases and J by 6 bases; unmatched bases: 7.

The CDR3 reads CASSWSPPGQGSPSAKNIQYF. The CDR3 region has the DNA TGTGCCAGCAGCTGGTCCCCCCCGGGACAGGGTTCACCCTCCGCCAAAAACATTCAGTACTTC. This chain uses TRBV7-9 with TRBJ2-4; TRBD1 agrees at 9 bases. The V gene's germline CDR1 is SEHNR and CDR2 FQNEAQ (reference sequence). The CDR3 totals 21 residues. V dropped 4 bases and J dropped 1; count of bases not matched to a gene: 20.

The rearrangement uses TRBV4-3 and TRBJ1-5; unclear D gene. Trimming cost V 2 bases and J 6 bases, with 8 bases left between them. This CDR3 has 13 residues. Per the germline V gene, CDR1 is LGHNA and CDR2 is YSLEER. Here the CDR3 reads CASSQSTVQPQHF. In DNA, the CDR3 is TGCGCCAGCAGCCAATCTACAGTTCAGCCCCAGCATTTT.